Detailed here is one T cell receptor beta chain. It has no known antigen specificity. No per-base quality is available; no much larger clone lies one base away. The source of the sample is a study of post-analysis software for immune sequencing data (dated by TCRdb to 2014 to 2015). About the full investigation: Disease courses on record covered relapsing-remitting, secondary progressive and progressive-relapsing multiple sclerosis, though some patients had no subtype annotation. The patient repertoires were set against 10 to 11 previously published healthy control repertoires from donors whose ages ranged from roughly 6 to 25 years. A subset of samples was prepared in parallel using single-end sample barcoding, then pooled and co-amplified after Illumina adapter ligation.

What the research found in general, with its limitations: The control group was slightly older than the multiple sclerosis patient group. Normalized Chao1 diversity was significantly lower in multiple sclerosis patients than controls, suggesting substantial peripheral T-cell clonal expansion. Direct clustering with F measure revealed strong co-clustering of samples prepared in the same batch, which led to a batch-effect correction.

To demonstrate the VDJtools post-analysis software, TCR beta repertoires were profiled from the peripheral blood of roughly 12 young patients with multiple sclerosis. The multiple sclerosis patients were children and adolescents ranging in age from roughly 6 to 15 years. Library prep was done by PCR. The sequencing machine was an Illumina HiSeq 2500. Unique molecular identifiers were incorporated into TCR beta cDNA libraries to reduce PCR and sequencing biases. Roughly 500,000 cDNA molecules were obtained per 1 to 10 million input T cells, so each molecule approximated one T cell. Patient libraries were prepared and sequenced with the same protocol used for the earlier healthy control dataset. Samples belonging to the same batch were prepared together, multiplexed and sequenced on a shared HiSeq lane. From the authors' description of their analysis: Raw barcoded reads were processed with MIGEC, discarding single-read molecular identifier groups before consensus assembly and CDR3 extraction. VDJtools was used for post-analysis of the clonotype tables, with diversity normalized by down-sampling every dataset to the smallest sample size. In repertoire overlap clustering, CDR3 amino acid sequences, but not nucleotide sequences, were matched to correct batch-related cross-sample contamination. TCRdb itself trimmed the public reads at Q25 with fastp, ran MiXCR and retained productive beta chains. When rows share a CDR3 protein, they turn into one entry using the most common DNA and genes. The V and J calls come from TCRdb's annotation, not from the publication. The sample data list 380,000 or so distinct CDR3 sequences, and roughly 35% of these were observed just once. 13% of the sample is in the top ten clones.

The sequenced sample was blood. This clonotype was obtained from a girl aged 10-17 years with multiple sclerosis.

The CDR3 here reads CASSQGGAIEAFF. The nucleotide sequence reads TGTGCCAGCAGCCAAGGGGGGGCTATTGAAGCTTTCTTT. The chain is encoded by TRBV12-3 or TRBV12-4 joined to TRBJ1-1; possibly the D gene is TRBD1, per 6 matching bases. The CDR3 starts with the cysteine, ends with the phenylalanine, and has 13 residues. The DNA shown is the 39-base CDR3, in frame from base 1. Deletion took 6 bases off V and 7 bases off J, with a span of 15 bases between the germline ends.